Shown below are 28 T cell receptor beta chains from a single sample sequenced in a study of blood T cell repertoires in COVID-19. Profiled with immunoSEQ multiplex PCR; TCRdb holds only in-frame clones, not every one. The table includes around 100,000 clones, 70% to 90% detected once. Sequencing was carried out using peripheral blood. The receptors were gathered from a man over 45 in a cohort sampled during active COVID-19.

The gene calls are TRBV4-1 and TRBJ2-2; 10 nucleotides line up with TRBD2. The V gene's germline CDR1 is MGHRA and CDR2 YSYEKL. V lost 2 bases to trimming and J lost 4 bases; unmatched junction nucleotides: 1. CDR3 length: 15 residues. Here the CDR3 DNA reads TGCGCCAGCAGCCAAAGACTAGCGGGCACCGGGGAGCTGTTTTTT. This sequence encodes CASSQRLAGTGELFF.

Only a few counts were recorded for this clone. This chain connects TRBV2 to TRBJ1-5; 7 nucleotides line up with TRBD1. V was pared by 6 bases and J by 3 bases, with 8 bases of the junction left unmatched. From germline, CDR1 is SNHLY and CDR2 FYNNEI. This CDR3 has 15 amino acids. The CDR3 is CASSERGQANQPQHF. DNA for the CDR3: TGTGCCAGCAGCGAGAGAGGACAGGCCAATCAGCCCCAGCATTTT.

The rearrangement joins TRBV6-2 or TRBV6-3 to TRBJ2-2; 7 bases agree with TRBD2. The CDR3 has 16 amino acids. Looked up from germline, CDR1 is MNHEY and CDR2 is SVGEGT. V shed 6 bases, J shed 5 bases, and the junction held 12 bases outside the gene matches. Here the CDR3 DNA reads TGTGCCAGCAGCCGCATACTAGCGTTGGGAACCGGGGAGCTGTTTTTT. Translated, it gives CASSRILALGTGELFF.

DNA of the CDR3: TGTGCCAGCAGTTACTCGGGACAGGGAGGAGTCTATGGCTACACCTTC. Translating gives CASSYSGQGGVYGYTF. This chain connects TRBV6-6 to TRBJ1-2, with 9 bases fitting TRBD1. The CDR3 has 16 amino acids. CDR1 MNHNY and CDR2 SVGAGI come from the germline V gene (reference sequence). The V segment lost 0 bases and the J segment 4 bases; nucleotides outside the gene matches: 6.

V gene TRBV10-3 combines with J gene TRBJ1-5; D remains unclear. Trimming removed 6 bases at V and 2 bases at J, with 14 bases between. The CDR3 is 15 amino acids. Germline CDR1 reads ENHRY; CDR2 reads SYGVKD. CDR3 loop: CAISPGGPGNQPQHF. The CDR3 nucleotides are TGTGCCATCAGCCCGGGAGGGCCGGGCAATCAGCCCCAGCATTTT.

This chain uses TRBV29-1 with TRBJ2-2; D is perhaps TRBD1 (5 bases). CDR3 length: 14 amino acids. Deletions cut 3 bases from V and 10 bases from J, with 18 bases between. CDR1 and CDR2 from the germline V gene are SQVTM and ANQGSEA. CDR3 sequence (DNA): TGCAGCGTTGATAACAGACAGCAGGGCGAGGAGCTGTTTTTT. Protein: CSVDNRQQGEELFF.

This rearrangement joins TRBV5-5 to TRBJ2-1; 10 bases are shared with TRBD1. Per germline, CDR1 SGHKS and CDR2 YYEKEE (reference sequence). The CDR3 consists of 15 residues. Trimming cost V 4 bases and J 3 bases; bases outside gene matches: 4. The CDR3 DNA follows: TGTGCCAGCAGCCGGGGGACAGGGGACTACAATGAGCAGTTCTTC. Translation gives CASSRGTGDYNEQFF.

This CDR3 is CASSYSGQGLDEKLFF. In DNA, the CDR3 is TGTGCCAGCAGTTACTCCGGGCAGGGCCTGGATGAAAAACTGTTTTTT. The rearrangement uses TRBV6-6 and TRBJ1-4; D might be TRBD1 (5 bases). This CDR3 contains 16 residues. The V end was cut by 0 bases, the J end by 6 bases, with 14 bases between. Germline values: CDR1 MNHNY, CDR2 SVGAGI (reference sequence).

The rearrangement links TRBV3-1 (or the pseudogene TRBV3-2) to TRBJ2-4, with a possible D match to TRBD1 (5 bases). Trimming took off 3 bases at V and 8 bases at J, with 14 bases between the two ends. The length of the CDR3 is 14 residues. CDR1 and CDR2 (germline): LGHDT, YNNKEL (reference sequence). The CDR3: CASSHGAQGYIQYF. DNA for the CDR3: TGTGCCAGCAGCCATGGGGCCCAAGGGTACATTCAGTACTTC.

The CDR3 DNA follows: TGTGCCAGCAGTCGACTCCCTCGTCAAGAGACCCAGTACTTC. As protein: CASSRLPRQETQYF. This chain connects TRBV2 to TRBJ2-5; D is unclear. CDR1 is SNHLY and CDR2 is FYNNEI in the germline V gene. Trimming stripped 5 bases from V and 2 bases from J, with 12 bases between. The CDR3 runs 14 residues.

The chain carries TRBV6-5 and TRBJ2-7; tentative D call: TRBD1 (5 bases). V lost 0 bases, J lost 7 bases, and 10 bases lay in between. This CDR3 contains 13 residues. The germline CDR1 and CDR2 sequences are MNHEY and SVGAGI. DNA of the CDR3: TGTGCCAGCAGTTACTCTCAGGGTGGGGAGCAGTACGTC. Amino acid sequence: CASSYSQGGEQYV.

This sequence joins TRBV6-5 and TRBJ1-1; 7 bases align to TRBD1. The CDR3 loop spans 15 amino acids. Germline CDR1 is MNHEY and CDR2 is SVGAGI. J was trimmed by 4 bases and V by 2 bases; bases with no gene match: 7. CDR3 residues: CASSYQGGVGTEAFF. DNA of the CDR3: TGTGCCAGCAGTTACCAGGGGGGAGTTGGCACTGAAGCTTTCTTT.

The CDR3, as DNA: TGCGCCAGCAGCCAAGTGGGACAGGGAGGCTACGAGCAGTACTTC. It is translated as CASSQVGQGGYEQYF. The J gene is TRBJ2-7, the V gene TRBV4-3; 9 nucleotides match TRBD1. Germline V gives CDR1 LGHNA, CDR2 YSLEER. V lost 1 base and J lost 3; bases outside the gene matches: 4. This CDR3 spans 15 amino acids.

V usage is TRBV3-1 (or the pseudogene TRBV3-2) and J usage is TRBJ2-5; the match to TRBD2 covers 11 bases. CDR1 is LGHDT, CDR2 YNNKEL, per germline (reference sequence). V shed 4 bases and J 6 bases; nucleotides not matched to a gene: 4. The CDR3 totals 14 residues. The DNA for the CDR3 is TGTGCCAGCAGCCGCCCTAGCGGGGGGAAGACCCAGTACTTC. It yields the protein CASSRPSGGKTQYF.

This chain joins TRBV5-4 and TRBJ1-2, with a possible D match to TRBD1 (6 bases). Germline loops: CDR1 SGHNT, CDR2 YYREEE (reference sequence). The CDR3 consists of 14 residues. The V end lost 0 bases, the J end lost 4 bases, and 10 bases lay between the germline ends. The CDR3 here is CASSLDRAIYGYTF. The CDR3 DNA sequence: TGTGCCAGCAGCTTGGACAGGGCGATCTATGGCTACACCTTC.

The rearrangement links TRBV3-1 (or the pseudogene TRBV3-2) to TRBJ1-4, with TRBD1 matching 10 bases. With 3 bases clipped from V and 8 bases from J, the junction kept 6 bases outside the gene matches. CDR3 length: 15 residues. The germline V gene has CDR1 LGHDT and CDR2 YNNKEL (reference sequence). The CDR3 DNA sequence: TGTGCCAGCAGCCATACGGGACAGGGGCTCGAAAAACTGTTTTTT. Its protein is CASSHTGQGLEKLFF.

The V and J genes are TRBV28 and TRBJ1-5; D gene ambiguous. Germline lookup yields CDR1 MDHEN and CDR2 SYDVKM. V dropped 1 base and J dropped 7 bases, with 11 bases sitting between them. This CDR3 spans 14 amino acids. The CDR3 loop is CASSLYQASQPQHF. The CDR3 region has the DNA TGTGCCAGCAGTTTATATCAGGCGAGCCAGCCCCAGCATTTT.

The count of this clone is one. The chain recombines TRBV5-1 with TRBJ2-6; perhaps TRBD1 as D (6 bases). Per germline, CDR1 SGHRS and CDR2 YFSETQ. V gave up 2 bases and J gave up 4 bases, with 22 bases separating them. The CDR3 covers 19 residues. This chain's CDR3 is CASSFWAPTGLLGANVLTF. The CDR3 DNA sequence: TGCGCCAGCAGCTTCTGGGCTCCAACAGGGCTACTGGGGGCCAACGTCCTGACTTTC.

The V and J genes are TRBV4-2 and TRBJ2-1; TRBD2 matches 9 bases. CDR1 LGHNA and CDR2 YNFKEQ come from the germline V gene. The V gene end was trimmed by 9 bases and the J gene end by 1 base; junction bases not matched to a gene: 13. This CDR3 comprises 17 residues. CDR3: CASRSELSGGSYNEQFF. In DNA, the CDR3 is TGTGCCAGTCGCAGTGAGCTTAGCGGGGGATCCTACAATGAGCAGTTCTTC.

The chain recombines TRBV7-6 with TRBJ2-3, with 7 bases that match TRBD1. The CDR3 contains 15 residues. J gave up 0 bases and V 4 bases, and 4 bases lay outside the gene matches. Germline V gene lookup returns CDR1 SGHVS and CDR2 FNYEAQ. CDR3 in amino acids: CASSSGTVSTDTQYF. The CDR3 DNA reads as TGTGCCAGCAGCTCCGGGACAGTAAGCACAGATACGCAGTATTTT.

This rearrangement joins TRBV5-1 to TRBJ1-1, with D possibly matching TRBD1 (5 bases). The V end was cut by 2 bases, the J end by 4 bases, with 15 bases between. Germline CDR1 reads SGHRS; CDR2 reads YFSETQ. The CDR3 covers 15 residues. CDR3 residues: CASSLFLGEATEAFF. CDR3 in DNA: TGCGCCAGCAGCTTATTTTTAGGGGAGGCCACTGAAGCTTTCTTT. The variable domain in full, completed from reference TRBV5-1 and TRBJ1-1, reads KAGVTQTPRYLIKTRGQQVTLSCSPISGHRSVSWYQQTPGQGLQFLFEYFSETQRNKGNFPGRFSGRQFSNSRSEMNVSTLELGDSALYLCASSLFLGEATEAFFGQGTRLTVV.

The V gene is TRBV5-1, the J gene TRBJ2-5; D uncertain. Trimming took 0 bases from V and 5 from J, leaving 11 bases between them. Germline V gives CDR1 SGHRS, CDR2 YFSETQ. The CDR3 totals 14 residues. In DNA, the CDR3 is TGCGCCAGCAGCTTGGATCCAGGCACGGAGACCCAGTACTTC. Translating it yields CASSLDPGTETQYF.

The chain is built from TRBV6-6 and TRBJ1-2; D is possibly TRBD1 (6 bases). CDR1 and CDR2 (germline): MNHNY, SVGAGI (reference sequence). There are 14 residues in the CDR3. Trimming left V 2 bases short and J 6 bases short, with 13 bases between. CDR3 in DNA: TGTGCCAGCAGTTACGGGGGCCCCAGGCATGGCTACACCTTC. It is translated as CASSYGGPRHGYTF.

The V gene is TRBV27, the J gene TRBJ2-7, with 9 bases fitting TRBD2. The V gene's germline CDR1 is MNHEY and CDR2 SMNVEV (reference sequence). J gave up 0 bases and V 5 bases, and 14 bases lay outside the gene matches. The length of the CDR3 is 18 residues. CDR3 sequence reads: CASSPFAGGGATSYEQYF. The CDR3 nucleotides read TGTGCCAGCAGTCCATTCGCGGGCGGGGGGGCCACCTCCTACGAGCAGTACTTC.

As regards this clone: Other DNA sequences in the sample encode the same CDR3. The chain joins TRBV10-3 to TRBJ2-3; TRBD1 is a possible D gene (5 bases). CDR3 length: 17 residues. Germline-derived CDR1 and CDR2 are ENHRY and SYGVKD. V was trimmed by 0 bases and J by 4 bases, leaving 17 bases between them. CDR3 coding DNA: TGTGCCATCAGTGAGTCACGTGGGGCTAGTTTCTCAGATACGCAGTATTTT. Its protein product is CAISESRGASFSDTQYF.

The chain carries TRBV11-2 and TRBJ1-3, with D hard to call. The CDR3 consists of 16 residues. The germline V and J ends were trimmed by 1 base and 4 bases, with 14 bases remaining between them. The germline gives CDR1 SGHAT, CDR2 FQNNGV. The CDR3 here is CASSLVRGRTGNTIYF. Written as DNA, the CDR3 is TGTGCCAGCAGCTTAGTCAGAGGTCGCACCGGAAACACCATATATTTT.

This chain links TRBV6-5 with TRBJ1-1; 7 bases fit TRBD1. Germline CDR1 is MNHEY and CDR2 is SVGAGI. This CDR3 is built from 16 residues. V was pared by 2 bases and J by 6 bases, with 12 bases of the junction left unmatched. This CDR3 reads CASSYGKTGRGAEAFF. The CDR3 region has the DNA TGTGCCAGCAGTTACGGGAAGACAGGGCGAGGCGCTGAAGCTTTCTTT.

The table lists this clone with a count of one. The rearrangement uses TRBV19 and TRBJ1-4, with TRBD1 identical over 7 bases. The germline CDR1 and CDR2 sequences are LNHDA and SQIVND (reference sequence). Losses at the gene ends were 8 bases for V and 3 bases for J; bases not matched to a gene: 6. The CDR3 extends over 14 amino acids. Here the CDR3 DNA reads TGTGCCAGTTCACACAGGGGTCCTAATGAAAAACTGTTTTTT. The encoded protein is CASSHRGPNEKLFF. The variable domain in full, completed from reference TRBV19 and TRBJ1-4, reads DGGITQSPKYLFRKEGQNVTLSCEQNLNHDAMYWYRQDPGQGLRLIYYSQIVNDFQKGDIAEGYSVSREKKESFPLTVTSAQKNPTAFYLCASSHRGPNEKLFFGSGTQLSVL.